This is a list of T cell receptor beta chains from one sample in a study of blood T cell repertoires in COVID-19. Method: immunoSEQ multiplex PCR; TCRdb's copy keeps in-frame clones and lacks some. The sample lists 150,000 to 200,000 clones; around 85% were seen once. The material sequenced was peripheral blood. These receptors were obtained from a human donor with active or convalescent COVID-19. The donor label of this sample is uncertain. The CDR3 runs from the conserved cysteine through the conserved F or W. D genes are given only for firm matches. Clone size appears in some rows only: once, few, many, or a class for an expanded clone.

TRBJ1-1	TRBV20-1	.	.	CSASRNTEAFF	TGCAGTGCTTCTCGGAACACTGAAGCTTTCTTT
TRBJ2-3	TRBV27	TRBD2	.	CASSLTSLAGGLLAAQYF	TGTGCCAGCAGTTTAACCTCACTAGCGGGGGGGCTCTTGGCGGCGCAGTATTTT
TRBJ2-3	TRBV18	TRBD1	.	CASSPRDRVRDTQYF	TGTGCCAGCTCACCACGGGACAGGGTGAGGGATACGCAGTATTTT
TRBJ1-2	TRBV3-1/TRBV3-2	.	once	CASSPRTATIYGYTF	TGTGCCAGCAGCCCGAGGACAGCCACTATCTATGGCTACACCTTC
TRBJ2-7	TRBV6-1	TRBD1	.	CASSVYRGTGQGIGEQYF	TGTGCCAGCAGTGTATATCGCGGAACCGGACAGGGGATTGGCGAGCAGTACTTC
TRBJ1-3	TRBV7-2	TRBD1	.	CASNLDRGQGNTIYF	TGTGCCAGCAACCTAGACAGGGGGCAAGGAAACACCATATATTTT
TRBJ2-1	TRBV24-1	.	once	CATSDLAGSPFSSYNEQFF	TGTGCCACCAGTGATTTGGCAGGGTCGCCCTTCAGCTCCTACAATGAGCAGTTCTTC
TRBJ2-2	TRBV4-1	TRBD2	.	CASSQQTGGGLAGNTGELFF	TGCGCCAGCAGCCAACAAACAGGGGGCGGACTAGCGGGGAACACCGGGGAGCTGTTTTTT
TRBJ2-7	TRBV13	TRBD2	.	CASSHLVAGGTYEQYF	TGTGCCAGCAGCCACCTAGTAGCGGGAGGGACCTACGAGCAGTACTTC
TRBJ2-1	TRBV24-1	TRBD2	.	CATKGVGAGGYNEQFF	TGTGCCACCAAGGGCGTGGGAGCGGGGGGCTACAATGAGCAGTTCTTC
TRBJ1-4	TRBV4-3	TRBD1	.	CASTERQGREKLFF	TGCGCCAGCACCGAAAGACAGGGCCGAGAAAAACTGTTTTTT
TRBJ2-5	TRBV3-1/TRBV3-2	.	.	CASSQVQGNQETQYF	TGTGCCAGCAGCCAAGTTCAGGGCAACCAAGAGACCCAGTACTTC
TRBJ2-3	TRBV7-2	.	.	CASSPKGGTADTQYF	TGTGCCAGCAGCCCGAAGGGCGGGACTGCAGATACGCAGTATTTT
TRBJ1-5	TRBV6-2/TRBV6-3	TRBD1	.	CASSWRDRANQPQHF	TGTGCCAGCAGTTGGAGGGACAGGGCAAATCAGCCCCAGCATTTT
TRBJ2-7	TRBV6-5	TRBD1	.	CASGSLGQGSYEQYF	TGTGCCAGCGGGTCGCTGGGACAGGGTAGCTACGAGCAGTACTTC
TRBJ2-7	TRBV9	TRBD2	.	CASSGGLAEFYEQYF	TGTGCCAGCAGTGGGGGACTAGCAGAGTTCTACGAGCAGTACTTC
TRBJ1-1	TRBV19	.	.	CASSLSGVEANTEAFF	TGTGCCAGTAGCCTTTCAGGGGTTGAGGCGAACACTGAAGCTTTCTTT
TRBJ1-5	TRBV5-1	.	.	CASSPWGGNQPQHF	TGCGCCAGCAGTCCCTGGGGGGGGAATCAGCCCCAGCATTTT
TRBJ1-4	TRBV19	.	.	CASTRVVQNNEKLFF	TGTGCCAGTACCCGAGTGGTACAGAATAATGAAAAACTGTTTTTT
TRBJ2-2	TRBV19	.	.	CASSIGTGSRTGELFF	TGTGCCAGTAGTATAGGAACAGGGTCTCGAACCGGGGAGCTGTTTTTT
TRBJ2-5	TRBV7-3	TRBD2	.	CASSVAPSLAGGSEETQYF	TGTGCCAGCAGCGTAGCCCCATCCCTAGCGGGAGGCTCGGAAGAGACCCAGTACTTC
TRBJ2-2	TRBV7-6	TRBD1	.	CASSVGRAGTANTGELFF	TGTGCCAGCAGCGTAGGACGTGCCGGGACAGCAAACACCGGGGAGCTGTTTTTT
TRBJ1-2	TRBV28	TRBD1	.	CASSSRSTGWQDYGYTF	TGTGCCAGCAGTTCCCGATCGACAGGGTGGCAGGACTATGGCTACACCTTC
TRBJ2-3	TRBV13	TRBD2	.	CASSLSGGSSTDTQYF	TGTGCCAGCAGCTTATCCGGGGGGAGCAGCACAGATACGCAGTATTTT
TRBJ2-5	TRBV4-2	TRBD2	few	CASSQDSLAGQETQYF	TGTGCCAGCAGCCAAGATAGTCTAGCGGGCCAAGAGACCCAGTACTTC
TRBJ1-2	TRBV2	.	.	CASRTLYGYTF	TGTGCCAGCAGGACTCTATATGGCTACACCTTC
TRBJ2-7	TRBV5-1	.	.	CASSFRDRLYEQYF	TGCGCCAGCAGCTTTCGAGACAGACTCTACGAGCAGTACTTC
TRBJ2-7	TRBV12-2	.	.	CASRPGLAGGLYEQYF	TGTGCAAGTCGCCCGGGACTAGCGGGAGGCCTCTACGAGCAGTACTTC
TRBJ2-3	TRBV4-1	.	.	CASSQDEGVTQYF	TGCGCCAGCAGCCAAGATGAAGGGGTTACGCAGTATTTT
TRBJ1-2	TRBV7-3	TRBD1	.	CASSQGQGYGYTF	TGTGCCAGCAGCCAAGGACAGGGCTATGGCTACACCTTC
TRBJ2-7	TRBV24-1	TRBD2	.	CATSDLQGLAADYEQYF	TGTGCCACCAGTGATTTGCAAGGACTAGCGGCCGATTACGAGCAGTACTTC
TRBJ2-6	TRBV18	.	.	CASSPIRTGGDSGANVLTF	TGTGCCAGCTCACCAATTCGAACAGGGGGGGACTCTGGGGCCAACGTCCTGACTTTC
TRBJ1-4	TRBV6-5	TRBD1	.	CASRRGQGGSEKLFF	TGTGCCAGCAGAAGAGGACAGGGGGGCTCTGAAAAACTGTTTTTT
TRBJ2-1	TRBV7-9	TRBD1	.	CASSSGPTGLQFF	TGTGCCAGCAGTTCAGGCCCGACAGGGCTACAATTCTTC
TRBJ1-4	TRBV5-1	.	.	CASSHDSSSTNEKLFF	TGCGCCAGCAGCCACGACAGCAGTTCAACTAATGAAAAACTGTTTTTT